This passage covers 7 T cell receptor beta chains from one sample sequenced in a study of T cell responses to AZD1222 COVID-19 vaccine. TCRdb's table, derived via immunoSEQ multiplex PCR, lists solely in-frame clones and lacks some. The table shows 68,000 or so clones, with over 60% occurring only once. The material sequenced was peripheral blood, taken on day 0 of AZD1222 vaccination. The receptors were gathered from an adult in good health.

This clone was detected only once. The V gene is TRBV7-2, the J gene TRBJ2-2; 10 bases are a match to TRBD2. The germline gives CDR1 SGHTA, CDR2 FQGNSA. The CDR3 is 15 residues long. With 3 bases clipped from V and 3 bases from J, the junction kept 1 base outside the gene matches. This CDR3 is CASSFLAGDTGELFF. Here the CDR3 DNA reads TGTGCCAGCAGCTTCCTAGCGGGAGACACCGGGGAGCTGTTTTTT.

V gene TRBV23-1 combines with J gene TRBJ2-7; D remains unclear. TRBV23-1 is an ORF for which the function is uncertain. V was cut by 8 bases and J by 3 bases, with 17 bases left in between. The CDR3 is made up of 14 amino acids. In DNA, the CDR3 is TGCGCCAGCGACCGGCACAAGCAATGCTACGAGCAGTACTTC. Translating it yields CASDRHKQCYEQYF.

The chain is built from TRBV10-2 and TRBJ1-1, with 10 positions matching TRBD1. CDR3 size: 15 residues. The V segment lost 6 bases and the J segment 2 bases; nucleotides outside the gene matches: 6. Germline-derived CDR1 and CDR2 are WSHSY and SAAADI. CDR3 sequence reads: CASRTGTGENTEAFF. The CDR3 nucleotides read TGCGCCAGCAGGACCGGGACAGGGGAAAACACTGAAGCTTTCTTT.

This clone has only one observation. V usage is TRBV6-5 and J usage is TRBJ2-1; the D gene is possibly TRBD1 (6 bases). CDR3 length: 14 amino acids. Trimming shortened V by 2 bases and J by 5 bases, and 10 bases separated the two germline ends. Germline loops: CDR1 MNHEY, CDR2 SVGAGI. The CDR3 region is CASSYRTDNNEQFF. For the CDR3, the DNA is TGTGCCAGCAGTTACCGGACAGATAACAATGAGCAGTTCTTC.

The rearrangement links TRBV19 to TRBJ1-2; TRBD1 matches at 9 bases. The CDR3 runs to 14 residues. Per the germline V gene, CDR1 is LNHDA and CDR2 is SQIVND (reference sequence). V dropped 7 bases and J dropped 2; count of bases not matched to a gene: 5. CDR3 loop: CASTIDRGNYGYTF. CDR3 nucleotides: TGTGCCAGTACAATCGACAGGGGGAACTATGGCTACACCTTC.

The CDR3 DNA sequence: TGTGCCAGCAGCCAAACCGGGGGGGCCTATGGGACCCAGTACTTC. It encodes CASSQTGGAYGTQYF. The V gene is TRBV7-2, the J gene TRBJ2-5; TRBD2 matches at 8 bases. The CDR3 has 15 amino acids. The trim removed 5 bases at V and 7 bases at J, leaving 12 bases unmatched. The V gene's germline CDR1 is SGHTA and CDR2 FQGNSA.

The rearrangement joins TRBV3-1 (or the pseudogene TRBV3-2) to TRBJ1-3; D is unclear. Germline CDR1 LGHDT, CDR2 YNNKEL (reference sequence). The ends were cut back, 4 bases at V and 9 bases at J, with 7 bases in the middle. The CDR3 has 11 amino acids. CDR3 loop: CASSPGGTIYF. The CDR3 nucleotides read TGTGCCAGCAGCCCGGGTGGCACCATATATTTT.